This entry lists 30 T cell receptor beta chains sequenced from one sample in a study of blood T cell repertoires in COVID-19 (dated by TCRdb to about 2020). Library generation was performed with the immunoSEQ multiplex PCR assay. TCRdb's version of the immuneACCESS table is confined to in-frame rearrangements and falls short of the full clone set. An unresolved V gene accounts for under half of the shortfall where checked; the remainder is of unknown origin. A total of some 110,000 clones appear in this sample, around four fifths of them only once. The ten biggest clones cover approximately 2.1% of the sample. The sequencing sample was made of peripheral blood. These receptors came from a man aged 30-40 years with acute or convalescent COVID-19.

The chain carries TRBV28 and TRBJ2-3; 7 nucleotides agree with TRBD1. CDR3 size: 16 residues. Germline assignment: CDR1 MDHEN and CDR2 SYDVKM. Trimming removed 6 bases from V and 0 bases from J; junction bases left unmatched: 9. The CDR3 bases are TGTGCCAGCAGAACCTGGGACAGCCCAAGCACAGATACGCAGTATTTT. Translated, it gives CASRTWDSPSTDTQYF.

The J gene is TRBJ1-1, the V gene TRBV9; D is uncertain. V lost 7 bases and J lost 3, with 19 bases in between. The CDR3 totals 15 residues. The V gene's germline CDR1 is SGDLS and CDR2 YYNGEE. The CDR3, as DNA: TGTGCCAGCTCCCGTTTTGAGAGGTTGTACACTGAAGCTTTCTTT. The encoded protein is CASSRFERLYTEAFF. Full variable domain (missing parts from reference TRBV9 and TRBJ1-1): DSGVTQTPKHLITATGQRVTLRCSPRSGDLSVYWYQQSLDQGLQFLIQYYNGEERAKGNILERFSAQQFPDLHSELNLSSLELGDSALYFCASSRFERLYTEAFFGQGTRLTVV.

The chain employs TRBV6-2 or TRBV6-3 and TRBJ2-5; D may be TRBD1 (5 bases). V was trimmed by 7 bases and J by 5 bases, leaving 17 bases between them. This CDR3 region has 14 residues. CDR1 is MNHEY and CDR2 is SVGEGT in the germline V gene. CDR3 protein: CASTPVTKGETQYF. CDR3 bases: TGTGCCAGCACCCCCGTAACGAAGGGGGAGACCCAGTACTTC.

This clone has only one observation. The chain is built from TRBV19 and TRBJ2-7; the match to TRBD1 covers 10 bases. The J segment lost 4 bases and the V segment lost 0 bases, leaving 3 bases of the junction unmatched. The CDR3 is made up of 15 amino acids. Germline CDR1 reads LNHDA; CDR2 reads SQIVND (reference sequence). The CDR3 reads CASSIDGDRGYEQYF. CDR3 nucleotides: TGTGCCAGTAGTATAGATGGGGACAGGGGATACGAGCAGTACTTC.

This clone was recorded a few times. This CDR3 is CASSSEGRGDNEKLFF. The CDR3 DNA is TGCGCCAGCAGCTCGGAAGGGCGCGGGGATAATGAAAAACTGTTTTTT. This chain joins TRBV5-1 and TRBJ1-4, with unresolved D. Looked up from germline, CDR1 is SGHRS and CDR2 is YFSETQ. This CDR3 contains 16 residues. The V end lost 3 bases, the J end lost 4 bases, and 16 bases lay between the germline ends.

This clone appeared a few times. V and J are TRBV7-8 and TRBJ2-6; D might be TRBD1 (6 bases). V gave up 1 base and J gave up 0 bases, with 13 bases separating them. The CDR3 runs 18 residues. Germline CDR1 reads SGHVS; CDR2 reads FQNEAQ. The CDR3 loop is CASSLGGLDFSGANVLTF. The CDR3 DNA reads as TGTGCCAGCAGCTTAGGGGGGCTGGACTTCTCTGGGGCCAACGTCCTGACTTTC.

This clone has a single count. V and J are TRBV4-1 and TRBJ2-1; 9 bases are shared with TRBD1. With 0 bases clipped from V and 10 bases from J, the junction kept 19 bases outside the gene matches. This CDR3 comprises 19 residues. Germline V CDR1 and CDR2: MGHRA, YSYEKL. CDR3 region: CASSQEGAGTGTRGEEQFF. CDR3 bases: TGCGCCAGCAGCCAAGAAGGGGCCGGGACAGGGACCCGCGGGGAAGAGCAGTTCTTC.

The chain combines TRBV6-2 or TRBV6-3 with TRBJ2-7; D is perhaps TRBD2 (6 bases). V lost 6 bases and J 4 bases, leaving 13 bases between the germline ends. The CDR3 has 13 residues. From germline, CDR1 is MNHEY and CDR2 SVGEGT. In DNA form, the CDR3 reads TGTGCCAGCAGCCGCCCTCTAGCGTACGAGCAGTACTTC. It encodes CASSRPLAYEQYF.

This chain connects TRBV6-5 to TRBJ2-7; D might be TRBD1 (6 bases). Germline V lookup: CDR1 MNHEY, CDR2 SVGAGI. V lost 8 bases and J 3 bases, leaving 17 bases between the germline ends. The CDR3 is 14 amino acids. This CDR3 is CASGGTGFIYEQYF. CDR3 nucleotides: TGTGCCAGCGGAGGTACAGGGTTCATCTACGAGCAGTACTTC.

This clone was seen a single time. The CDR3 coding sequence is TGTGCCAGCAGTTTAGGGCGCTTAGAGCAAGAGACCCAGTACTTC. This codes for CASSLGRLEQETQYF. V and J are TRBV27 and TRBJ2-5; D gene ambiguous. The CDR3 has 15 residues. CDR1 MNHEY and CDR2 SMNVEV come from the germline V gene (reference sequence). The V gene lost 2 bases and the J gene lost 2 bases, with 12 bases spanning the gap.

This clone showed up just a few times. The chain joins TRBV7-2 to TRBJ2-1, with TRBD2 matching over 11 bases. V lost 4 bases to trimming and J lost 6 bases; unmatched junction nucleotides: 5. The CDR3 length is 15 residues. Germline CDR1 is SGHTA and CDR2 is FQGNSA. As DNA, the CDR3 is TGTGCCAGCAGCTCCTCTAGCGGGGGGATCAATGAGCAGTTCTTC. As protein: CASSSSSGGINEQFF.

This clone was counted only a few times. The rearrangement joins TRBV6-5 to TRBJ1-3; D remains ambiguous. The V end was cut by 6 bases, the J end by 0 bases, with 12 bases between. Looked up from germline, CDR1 is MNHEY and CDR2 is SVGAGI. The CDR3 has 15 residues. CDR3 residues: CASRPQLSSGNTIYF. The CDR3 bases are TGTGCCAGCAGACCACAGCTTAGCTCTGGAAACACCATATATTTT.

The CDR3 spells CASSDSSRLEETQYF. The CDR3 DNA follows: TGCGCCAGCAGTGACTCTTCGCGACTCGAAGAGACCCAGTACTTC. This chain joins TRBV10-1 and TRBJ2-5; D remains unclear. Trimming removed 3 bases at V and 3 bases at J, with 14 bases between. Germline assignment: CDR1 WNHNN and CDR2 SYGVQD (reference sequence). The CDR3 is 15 amino acids.

V is TRBV6-6 and J is TRBJ2-3, with 8 bases matching TRBD2. The V and J ends lost 2 bases and 3 bases, in that order; junction bases with no gene match: 4. Germline V CDR1 and CDR2: MNHNY, SVGAGI (reference sequence). CDR3 length: 15 amino acids. The CDR3 nucleotides read TGTGCCAGCAGTTACCTACTAGCGGCAACAGATACGCAGTATTTT. Encoded protein: CASSYLLAATDTQYF.

This chain joins TRBV7-9 and TRBJ2-1; TRBD2 agrees at 11 bases. The V segment lost 2 bases and the J segment 7 bases; nucleotides outside the gene matches: 1. The germline CDR1 and CDR2 sequences are SEHNR and FQNEAQ (reference sequence). The CDR3 runs to 14 residues. CDR3 region: CASSLIAGGNEQFF. In DNA, the CDR3 is TGTGCCAGCAGCTTAATAGCGGGGGGGAATGAGCAGTTCTTC.

The rearrangement links TRBV5-4 to TRBJ2-7, with 8 bases matching TRBD2. Per the germline V gene, CDR1 is SGHNT and CDR2 is YYREEE (reference sequence). This CDR3 has 15 amino acids. The J segment lost 0 bases and the V segment lost 5 bases, leaving 7 bases of the junction unmatched. This chain's CDR3 is CASSLAGRRSYEQYF. In DNA form, the CDR3 reads TGTGCCAGCAGTTTAGCGGGGCGACGCTCCTACGAGCAGTACTTC.

V usage is TRBV5-1 and J usage is TRBJ2-1; 8 nucleotides line up with TRBD2. Trimming at V came to 1 base and at J to 0 bases, leaving 9 bases not matched to a gene. Germline assignment: CDR1 SGHRS and CDR2 YFSETQ. The CDR3 is 18 residues long. CDR3 protein: CASSLTAGGPSSYNEQFF. CDR3 sequence (DNA): TGCGCCAGCAGCTTGACGGCGGGGGGCCCTAGCTCCTACAATGAGCAGTTCTTC.

J is TRBJ1-1 and V is TRBV4-1, with TRBD1 identical over 7 bases. Germline CDR1 MGHRA, CDR2 YSYEKL. V lost 4 bases, J lost 2 bases, and 4 bases stayed unmatched. The CDR3 is 14 amino acids. The CDR3: CASSRTGANTEAFF. The CDR3 DNA is TGCGCCAGCAGCCGAACAGGGGCAAACACTGAAGCTTTCTTT.

V and J are TRBV30 and TRBJ1-1; D call uncertain. CDR3 size: 13 residues. Between the trimmed V and J ends, which lost 3 bases and 1 base, there was a span of 9 bases. Looked up from germline, CDR1 is GTSNPN and CDR2 is SVGIG (reference sequence). CDR3: CAWSTQQNTEAFF. The DNA of the CDR3 is TGTGCCTGGAGCACACAGCAGAACACTGAAGCTTTCTTT.

This chain uses TRBV4-2 with TRBJ1-1; tentative D call: TRBD1 (6 bases). Germline CDR1 reads LGHNA; CDR2 reads YNFKEQ. Between the trimmed V and J ends, which lost 6 bases and 14 bases, there was a span of 19 bases. This CDR3 has 12 residues. The chain's CDR3 is CASSRTGFGLFF. The CDR3, as DNA: TGTGCCAGCAGTAGAACAGGGTTCGGATTATTCTTT.

CDR3 sequence (DNA): TGTGCCAGCAGCCCGGGGGGGACAGGGAAAGAGACCCAGTACTTC. Translated, it gives CASSPGGTGKETQYF. The V call is TRBV7-9, the J call TRBJ2-5; tentatively, D is TRBD1 (9 bases). Looked up from germline, CDR1 is SEHNR and CDR2 is FQNEAQ (reference sequence). V gave up 5 bases and J gave up 3 bases, with 16 bases separating them. The CDR3 length is 15 residues.

J is TRBJ1-1 and V is TRBV2; 7 positions agree with TRBD1. Germline-derived CDR1 and CDR2 are SNHLY and FYNNEI. The CDR3 totals 14 residues. V lost 7 bases and J lost 1; bases outside the gene matches: 6. For the CDR3, the DNA is TGTGCCAGCACTCGACAGGGTTGGAACACTGAAGCTTTCTTT. Translation gives CASTRQGWNTEAFF.

The chain has TRBV6-2 or TRBV6-3 and TRBJ1-4, with TRBD1 matching over 7 bases. The CDR3 contains 17 residues. V shed 2 bases, J shed 0 bases, and the junction held 6 bases outside the gene matches. The V gene's germline CDR1 is MNHEY and CDR2 SVGEGT. This chain's CDR3 is CASSYVGQGATNEKLFF. Here the CDR3 DNA reads TGTGCCAGCAGTTACGTGGGGCAGGGGGCAACTAATGAAAAACTGTTTTTT.

The V and J genes are TRBV5-5 and TRBJ1-2; 8 nucleotides match TRBD1. Per germline, CDR1 SGHKS and CDR2 YYEKEE (reference sequence). Unmatched junction bases numbered 10, after V lost 0 bases and J lost 6 bases. CDR3 length: 16 residues. The CDR3 loop reads CASSLGGGRGLNGYTF. The DNA for the CDR3 is TGTGCCAGCAGCTTGGGAGGGGGCAGGGGGCTCAATGGCTACACCTTC.

The chain employs TRBV28 and TRBJ1-1; D is perhaps TRBD1 (6 bases). Germline lookup yields CDR1 MDHEN and CDR2 SYDVKM. Trimming removed 2 bases at V and 1 base at J, with 14 bases between. The CDR3 has 16 residues. This chain's CDR3 is CASSLASGAPNTEAFF. CDR3 bases: TGTGCCAGCAGTTTAGCCTCAGGGGCACCGAACACTGAAGCTTTCTTT. Based on the CDR3 plus reference TRBV28 and TRBJ1-1, the full variable domain is DVKVTQSSRYLVKRTGEKVFLECVQDMDHENMFWYRQDPGLGLRLIYFSYDVKMKEKGDIPEGYSVSREKKERFSLILESASTNQTSMYLCASSLASGAPNTEAFFGQGTRLTVV.

This clone has only a few counts. V is TRBV19 and J is TRBJ1-2; D gene unclear. Trimming shortened V by 6 bases and J by 2 bases, and 10 bases separated the two germline ends. The CDR3 is 13 residues long. Germline V gene sequence: CDR1 LNHDA, CDR2 SQIVND (reference sequence). CDR3 DNA sequence: TGTGCCAGTAGGGTTCCGGGGAACTATGGCTACACCTTC. It yields the protein CASRVPGNYGYTF.

The rearrangement joins TRBV3-1 (or the pseudogene TRBV3-2) to TRBJ1-2; maybe TRBD1 (5 bases). Germline lookup yields CDR1 LGHDT and CDR2 YNNKEL (reference sequence). CDR3 length equals 13 residues. V dropped 3 bases and J dropped 4 bases, with 9 bases sitting between them. In DNA, the CDR3 is TGTGCCAGCAGCCATCAGGGCCCCTATGGCTACACCTTC. As protein: CASSHQGPYGYTF.

This CDR3 reads CASSLAGGGAGDTQYF. The CDR3 DNA follows: TGTGCCAGCAGCTTAGCTGGCGGGGGGGCGGGAGATACGCAGTATTTT. V usage is TRBV7-2 and J usage is TRBJ2-3, with 9 nucleotides matching TRBD2. V dropped 0 bases and J dropped 5; count of bases not matched to a gene: 6. Per germline, CDR1 SGHTA and CDR2 FQGNSA. This CDR3 contains 16 residues.

This chain links TRBV7-9 with TRBJ1-4, with D possibly being TRBD1 (5 bases). Germline CDR1 SEHNR, CDR2 FQNEAQ (reference sequence). The CDR3 extends over 15 amino acids. V was pared by 3 bases and J by 8 bases, with 16 bases between. CDR3 in DNA: TGTGCCAGCAGCTTTGGCGGGGGAGGAGGGGAAAAACTGTTTTTT. Translation: CASSFGGGGGEKLFF.

The V call is TRBV19, the J call TRBJ1-6; 7 bases agree with TRBD1. Germline V gene sequence: CDR1 LNHDA, CDR2 SQIVND (reference sequence). V lost 6 bases and J lost 9; bases outside the gene matches: 11. The length of the CDR3 is 15 residues. The CDR3 region is CASRTTGPEGSPLHF. The CDR3 nucleotides read TGTGCCAGTAGAACGACAGGGCCTGAGGGTTCACCCCTCCACTTT. Based on the CDR3 plus reference TRBV19 and TRBJ1-6, the full variable domain is DGGITQSPKYLFRKEGQNVTLSCEQNLNHDAMYWYRQDPGQGLRLIYYSQIVNDFQKGDIAEGYSVSREKKESFPLTVTSAQKNPTAFYLCASRTTGPEGSPLHFGNGTRLTVT.